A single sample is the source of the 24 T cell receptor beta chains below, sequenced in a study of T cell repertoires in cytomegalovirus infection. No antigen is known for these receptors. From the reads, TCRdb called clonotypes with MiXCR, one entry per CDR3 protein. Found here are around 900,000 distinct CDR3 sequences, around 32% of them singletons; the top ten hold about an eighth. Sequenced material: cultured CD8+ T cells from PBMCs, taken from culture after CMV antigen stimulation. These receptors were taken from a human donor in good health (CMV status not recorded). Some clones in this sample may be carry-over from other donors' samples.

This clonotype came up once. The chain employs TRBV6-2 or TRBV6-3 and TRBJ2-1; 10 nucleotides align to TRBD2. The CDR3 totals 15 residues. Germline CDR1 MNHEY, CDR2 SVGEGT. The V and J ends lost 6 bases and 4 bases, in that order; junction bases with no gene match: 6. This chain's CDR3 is CASRLYSGGYNEQFF. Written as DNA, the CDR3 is TGTGCCAGCAGGCTATATAGCGGGGGGTACAATGAGCAGTTCTTC.

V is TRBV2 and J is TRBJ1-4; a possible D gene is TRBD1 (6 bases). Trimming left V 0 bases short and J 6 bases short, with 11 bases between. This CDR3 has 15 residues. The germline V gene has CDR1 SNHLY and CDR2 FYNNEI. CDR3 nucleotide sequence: TGTGCCAGCAGTGAAGCGATAGGGGGTGATGAAAAACTGTTTTTT. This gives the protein CASSEAIGGDEKLFF.

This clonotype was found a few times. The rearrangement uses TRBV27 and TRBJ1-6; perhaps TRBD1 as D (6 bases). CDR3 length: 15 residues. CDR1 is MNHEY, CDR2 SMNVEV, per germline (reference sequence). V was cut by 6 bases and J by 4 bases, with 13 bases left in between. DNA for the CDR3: TGTGCCAGCAGCGAAGGGGGAAATTATAATTCACCCCTCCACTTT. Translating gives CASSEGGNYNSPLHF.

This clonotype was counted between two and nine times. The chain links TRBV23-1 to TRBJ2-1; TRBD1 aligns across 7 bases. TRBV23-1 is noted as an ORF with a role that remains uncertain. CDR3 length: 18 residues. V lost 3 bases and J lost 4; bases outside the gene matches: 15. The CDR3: CASSHLRQGRGSYNEQFF. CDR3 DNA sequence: TGCGCCAGCAGTCACCTTCGACAGGGAAGGGGTTCGTACAATGAGCAGTTCTTC.

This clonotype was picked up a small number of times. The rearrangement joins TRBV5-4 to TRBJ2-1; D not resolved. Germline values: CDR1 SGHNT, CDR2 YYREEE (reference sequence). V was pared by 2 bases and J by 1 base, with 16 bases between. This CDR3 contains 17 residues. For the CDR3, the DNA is TGTGCCAGCAGCTTCCAAGCGAGCGAACCTTCCTACAATGAGCAGTTCTTC. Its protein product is CASSFQASEPSYNEQFF.

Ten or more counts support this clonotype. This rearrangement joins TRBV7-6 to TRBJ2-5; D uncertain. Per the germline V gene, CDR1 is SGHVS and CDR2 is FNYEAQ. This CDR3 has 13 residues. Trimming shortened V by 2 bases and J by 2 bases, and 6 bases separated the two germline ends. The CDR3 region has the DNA TGTGCCAGCAGCTTAAGTCCGCAAGAGACCCAGTACTTC. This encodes CASSLSPQETQYF.

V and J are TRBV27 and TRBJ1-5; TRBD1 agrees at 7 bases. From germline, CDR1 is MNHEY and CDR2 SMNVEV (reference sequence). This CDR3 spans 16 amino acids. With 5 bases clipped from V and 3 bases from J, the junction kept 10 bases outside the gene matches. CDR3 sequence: CASSPRRGPYNQPQHF. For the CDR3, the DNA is TGTGCCAGCAGTCCCCGGAGGGGGCCCTACAATCAGCCCCAGCATTTT.

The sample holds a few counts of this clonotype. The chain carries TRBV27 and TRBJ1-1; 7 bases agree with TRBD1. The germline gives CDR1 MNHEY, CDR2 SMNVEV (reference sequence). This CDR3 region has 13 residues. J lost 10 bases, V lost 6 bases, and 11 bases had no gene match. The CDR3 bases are TGTGCCAGCAGCCCAGGGGGGGGCCCGGGAGCTTTCTTT. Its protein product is CASSPGGGPGAFF.

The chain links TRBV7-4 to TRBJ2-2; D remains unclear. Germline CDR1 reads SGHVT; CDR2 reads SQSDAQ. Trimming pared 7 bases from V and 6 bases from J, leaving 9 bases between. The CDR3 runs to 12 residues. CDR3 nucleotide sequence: TGTGCCAGCATTATATCCTCCGGGGAGCTGTTTTTT. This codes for CASIISSGELFF. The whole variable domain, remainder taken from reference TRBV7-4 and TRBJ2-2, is GAGVSQSPRYKVAKRGRDVALRCDSISGHVTLYWYRQTLGQGSEVLTYSQSDAQRDKSGRPSGRFSAERPERSVSTLKIQRTEQGDSAVYLCASIISSGELFFGEGSRLTVL.

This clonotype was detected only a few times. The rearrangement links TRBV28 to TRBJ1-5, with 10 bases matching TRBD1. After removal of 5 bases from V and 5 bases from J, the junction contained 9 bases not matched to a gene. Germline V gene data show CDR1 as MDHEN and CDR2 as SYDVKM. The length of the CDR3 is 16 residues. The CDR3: CASSPKGQGGYQPQHF. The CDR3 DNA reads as TGTGCCAGCAGTCCCAAAGGACAGGGGGGATATCAGCCCCAGCATTTT.

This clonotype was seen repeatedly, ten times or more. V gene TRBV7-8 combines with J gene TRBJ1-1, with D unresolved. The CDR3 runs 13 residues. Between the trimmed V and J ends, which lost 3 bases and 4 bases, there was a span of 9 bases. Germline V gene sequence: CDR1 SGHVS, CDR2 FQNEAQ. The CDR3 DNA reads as TGTGCCAGCAGCTTCAAGCGGAGCACTGAAGCTTTCTTT. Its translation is CASSFKRSTEAFF.

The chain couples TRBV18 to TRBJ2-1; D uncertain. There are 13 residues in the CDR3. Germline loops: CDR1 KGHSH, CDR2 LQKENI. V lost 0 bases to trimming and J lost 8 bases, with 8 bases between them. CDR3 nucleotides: TGTGCCAGCTCACCACCGTACCGGCATGAGCAGTTCTTC. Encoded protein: CASSPPYRHEQFF.

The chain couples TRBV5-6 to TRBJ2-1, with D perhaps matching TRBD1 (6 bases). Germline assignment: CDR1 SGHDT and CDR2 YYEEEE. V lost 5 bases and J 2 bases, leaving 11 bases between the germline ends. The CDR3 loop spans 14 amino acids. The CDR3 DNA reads TGTGCCAGCAGGGGCGAGGGGGCCTACAATGAGCAGTTCTTC. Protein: CASRGEGAYNEQFF. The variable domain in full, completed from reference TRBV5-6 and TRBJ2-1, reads DAGVTQSPTHLIKTRGQQVTLRCSPKSGHDTVSWYQQALGQGPQFIFQYYEEEERQRGNFPDRFSGHQFPNYSSELNVNALLLGDSALYLCASRGEGAYNEQFFGPGTRLTVL.

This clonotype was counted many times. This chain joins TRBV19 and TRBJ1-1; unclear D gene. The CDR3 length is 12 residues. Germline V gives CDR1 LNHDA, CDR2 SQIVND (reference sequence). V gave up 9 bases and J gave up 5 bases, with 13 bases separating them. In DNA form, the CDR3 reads TGTGCCAGCAGTCCTTTAGGGACTGAAGCTTTCTTT. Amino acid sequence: CASSPLGTEAFF.

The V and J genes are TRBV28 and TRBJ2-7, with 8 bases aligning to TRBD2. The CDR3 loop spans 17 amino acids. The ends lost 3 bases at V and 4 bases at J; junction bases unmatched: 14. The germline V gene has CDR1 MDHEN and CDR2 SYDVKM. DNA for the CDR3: TGTGCCAGCAGTTTCGGGCCCTTGCGGGGGGCCTCGTACGAGCAGTACGTC. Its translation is CASSFGPLRGASYEQYV.

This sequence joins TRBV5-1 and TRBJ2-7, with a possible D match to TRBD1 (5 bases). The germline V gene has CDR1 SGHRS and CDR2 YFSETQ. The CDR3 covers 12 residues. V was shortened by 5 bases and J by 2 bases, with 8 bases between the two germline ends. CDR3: CASSMGPYEQYF. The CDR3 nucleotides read TGCGCCAGCAGTATGGGGCCCTACGAGCAGTACTTC.

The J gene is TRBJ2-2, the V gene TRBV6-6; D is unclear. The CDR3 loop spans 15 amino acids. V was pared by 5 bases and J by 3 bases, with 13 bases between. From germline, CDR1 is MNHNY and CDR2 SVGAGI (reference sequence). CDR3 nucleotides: TGTGCCAGCAGTGGTAGGACGGAGTACACCGGGGAGCTGTTTTTT. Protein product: CASSGRTEYTGELFF.

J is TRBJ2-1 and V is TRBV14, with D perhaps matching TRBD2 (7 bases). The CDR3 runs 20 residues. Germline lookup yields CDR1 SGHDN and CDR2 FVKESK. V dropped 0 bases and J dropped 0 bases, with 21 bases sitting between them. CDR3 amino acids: CASSQDHQERGHSSYNEQFF. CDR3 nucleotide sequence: TGTGCCAGCAGCCAAGATCATCAGGAGCGGGGACATAGCTCCTACAATGAGCAGTTCTTC.

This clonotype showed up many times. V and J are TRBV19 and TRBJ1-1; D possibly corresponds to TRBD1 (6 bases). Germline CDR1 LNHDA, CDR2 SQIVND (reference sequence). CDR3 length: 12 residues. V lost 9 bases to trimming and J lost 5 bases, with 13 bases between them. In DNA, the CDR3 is TGTGCCAGCAATCTAGGGGGTACTGAAGCTTTCTTT. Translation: CASNLGGTEAFF.

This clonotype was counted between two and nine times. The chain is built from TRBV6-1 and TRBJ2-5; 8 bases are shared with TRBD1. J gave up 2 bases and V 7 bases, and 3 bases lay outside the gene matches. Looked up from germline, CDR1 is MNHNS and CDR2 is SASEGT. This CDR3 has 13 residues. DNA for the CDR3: TGTGCCAGCATGCGACAGGGGCAAGAGACCCAGTACTTC. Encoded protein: CASMRQGQETQYF.

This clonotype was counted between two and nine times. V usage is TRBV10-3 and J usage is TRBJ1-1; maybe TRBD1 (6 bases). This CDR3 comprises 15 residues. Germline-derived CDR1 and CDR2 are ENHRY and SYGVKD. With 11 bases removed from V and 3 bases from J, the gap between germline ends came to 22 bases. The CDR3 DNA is TGTGCCGTACTAAGGGGGGTCGAGGGGGACACTGAAGCTTTCTTT. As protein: CAVLRGVEGDTEAFF.

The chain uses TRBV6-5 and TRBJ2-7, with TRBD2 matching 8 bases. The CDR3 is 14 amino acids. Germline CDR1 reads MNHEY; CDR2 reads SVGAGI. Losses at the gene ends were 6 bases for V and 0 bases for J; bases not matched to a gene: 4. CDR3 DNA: TGTGCCAGCAGGATAGCGGGGAGCTCCTACGAGCAGTACTTC. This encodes CASRIAGSSYEQYF.

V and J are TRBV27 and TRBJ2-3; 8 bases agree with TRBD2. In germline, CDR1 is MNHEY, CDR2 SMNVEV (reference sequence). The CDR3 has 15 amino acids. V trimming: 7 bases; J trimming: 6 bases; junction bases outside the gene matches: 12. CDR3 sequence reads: CASTPGGGTSDTQYF. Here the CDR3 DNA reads TGTGCCAGCACCCCGGGAGGGGGTACTTCGGATACGCAGTATTTT.

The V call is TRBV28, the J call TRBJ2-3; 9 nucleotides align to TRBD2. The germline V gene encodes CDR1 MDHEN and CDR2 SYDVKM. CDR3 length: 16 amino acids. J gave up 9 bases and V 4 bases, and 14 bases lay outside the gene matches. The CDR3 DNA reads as TGTGCCAGCAGTTCCGGTAGCGGGGGTGTCACGTGGACGCAGTATTTT. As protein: CASSSGSGGVTWTQYF.